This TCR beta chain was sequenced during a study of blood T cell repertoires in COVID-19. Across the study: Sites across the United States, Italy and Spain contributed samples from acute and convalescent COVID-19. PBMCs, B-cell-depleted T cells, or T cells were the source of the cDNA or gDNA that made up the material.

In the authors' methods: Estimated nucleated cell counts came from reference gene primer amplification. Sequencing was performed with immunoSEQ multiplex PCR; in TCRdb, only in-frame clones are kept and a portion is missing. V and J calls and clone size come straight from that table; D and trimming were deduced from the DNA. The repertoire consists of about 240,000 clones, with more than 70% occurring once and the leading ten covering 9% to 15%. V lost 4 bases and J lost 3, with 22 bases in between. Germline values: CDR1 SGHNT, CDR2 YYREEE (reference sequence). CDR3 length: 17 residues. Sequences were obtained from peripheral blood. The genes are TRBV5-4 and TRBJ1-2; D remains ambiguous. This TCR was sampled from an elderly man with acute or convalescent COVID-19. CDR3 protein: CASSTATTPQNYYGYTF. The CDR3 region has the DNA TGTGCCAGCAGCACCGCTACCACCCCCCAAAACTACTATGGCTACACCTTC.